This T cell receptor beta chain came from a study of blood T cell repertoires in COVID-19. Turning to the study itself: PBMCs, B-cell-depleted T cells, or T cells were the source of the cDNA or gDNA that made up the material.

Clones were read by immunoSEQ multiplex PCR, and TCRdb kept only the in-frame ones, dropping some. The table shows 400,000 to 550,000 clones, with around nine tenths occurring only once. The CDR3 contains 15 residues. Trimming left V 1 base short and J 4 bases short, with 11 bases between. Per germline, CDR1 LNHDA and CDR2 SQIVND (reference sequence). This chain links TRBV19 with TRBJ1-5; D unclear. This clonotype was sampled from a woman in her twenties or thirties with acute or convalescent COVID-19. Sequencing input: peripheral blood. The chain's CDR3 is CASSIGRELNQPQHF. The DNA of the CDR3 is TGTGCCAGTAGTATAGGCCGGGAACTGAATCAGCCCCAGCATTTT.